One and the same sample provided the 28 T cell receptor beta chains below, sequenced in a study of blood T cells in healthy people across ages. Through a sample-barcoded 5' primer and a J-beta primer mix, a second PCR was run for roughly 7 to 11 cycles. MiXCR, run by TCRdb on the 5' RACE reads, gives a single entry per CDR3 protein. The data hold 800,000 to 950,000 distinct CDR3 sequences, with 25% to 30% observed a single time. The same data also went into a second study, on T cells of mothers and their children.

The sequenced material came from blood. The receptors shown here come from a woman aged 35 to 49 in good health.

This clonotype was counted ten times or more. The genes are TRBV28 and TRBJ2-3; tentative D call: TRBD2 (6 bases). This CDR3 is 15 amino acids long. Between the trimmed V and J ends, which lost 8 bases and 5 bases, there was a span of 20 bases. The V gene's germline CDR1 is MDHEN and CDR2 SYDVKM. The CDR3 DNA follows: TGTGCCAGCCCGAAAGCGGGTTCTGACTTAGATACGCAGTATTTT. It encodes CASPKAGSDLDTQYF.

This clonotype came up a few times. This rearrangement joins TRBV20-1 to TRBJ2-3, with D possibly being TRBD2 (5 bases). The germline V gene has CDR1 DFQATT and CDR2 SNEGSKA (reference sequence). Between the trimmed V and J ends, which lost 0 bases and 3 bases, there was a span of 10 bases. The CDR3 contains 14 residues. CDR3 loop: CSARDGLATDTQYF. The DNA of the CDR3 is TGCAGTGCTAGAGATGGGCTAGCAACAGATACGCAGTATTTT.

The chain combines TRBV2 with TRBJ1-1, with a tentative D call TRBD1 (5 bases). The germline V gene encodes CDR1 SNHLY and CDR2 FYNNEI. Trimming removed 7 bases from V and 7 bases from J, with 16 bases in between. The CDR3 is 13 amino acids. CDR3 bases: TGTGCCAGCAAGAGAGGGACCGATCTTGAAGCTTTCTTT. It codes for CASKRGTDLEAFF. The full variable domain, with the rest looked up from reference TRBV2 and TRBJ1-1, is EPEVTQTPSHQVTQMGQEVILRCVPISNHLYFYWYRQILGQKVEFLVSFYNNEISEKSEIFDDQFSVERPDGSNFTLKIRSTKLEDSAMYFCASKRGTDLEAFFGQGTRLTVV.

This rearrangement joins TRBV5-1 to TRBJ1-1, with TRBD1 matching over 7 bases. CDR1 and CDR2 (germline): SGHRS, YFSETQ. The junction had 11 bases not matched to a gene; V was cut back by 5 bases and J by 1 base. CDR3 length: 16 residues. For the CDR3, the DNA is TGCGCCAGCAGTTCAGACCCAGGGGGGTCGAACACTGAAGCTTTCTTT. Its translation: CASSSDPGGSNTEAFF.

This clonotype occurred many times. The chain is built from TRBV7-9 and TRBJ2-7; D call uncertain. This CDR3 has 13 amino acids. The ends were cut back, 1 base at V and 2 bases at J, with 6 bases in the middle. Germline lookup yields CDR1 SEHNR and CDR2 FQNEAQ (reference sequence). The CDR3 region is CASSLERAYEQYF. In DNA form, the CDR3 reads TGTGCCAGCAGCTTAGAACGAGCCTACGAGCAGTACTTC.

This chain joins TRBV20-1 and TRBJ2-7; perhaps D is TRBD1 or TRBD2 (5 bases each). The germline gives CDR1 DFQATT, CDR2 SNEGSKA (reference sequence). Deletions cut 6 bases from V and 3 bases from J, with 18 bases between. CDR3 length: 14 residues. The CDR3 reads CSARDLSSLYEQYF. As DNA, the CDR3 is TGCAGTGCAAGGGACCTTTCGTCGCTCTACGAGCAGTACTTC.

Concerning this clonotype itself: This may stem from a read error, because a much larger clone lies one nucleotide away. The CDR3 protein is CASTPHSGANVRTF. The CDR3 DNA reads as TGTGCCAGCACCCCCCACTCTGGGGCCAACGTCCGGACTTTC. The rearrangement joins TRBV27 to TRBJ2-6, with TRBD1 as a possible D gene (5 bases). The CDR3 is 14 amino acids. Germline values: CDR1 MNHEY, CDR2 SMNVEV (reference sequence).

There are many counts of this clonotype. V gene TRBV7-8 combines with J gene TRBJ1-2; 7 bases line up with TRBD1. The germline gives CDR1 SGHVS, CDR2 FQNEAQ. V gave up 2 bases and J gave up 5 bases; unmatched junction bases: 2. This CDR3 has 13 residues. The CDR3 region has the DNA TGTGCCAGCAGCTTAACAGGGGAGTATGGCTACACCTTC. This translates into CASSLTGEYGYTF.

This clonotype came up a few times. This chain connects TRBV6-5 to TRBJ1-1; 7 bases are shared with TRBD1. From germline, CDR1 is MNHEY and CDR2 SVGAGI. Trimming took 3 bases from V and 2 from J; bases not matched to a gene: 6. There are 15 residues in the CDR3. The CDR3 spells CASSYSDRANTEAFF. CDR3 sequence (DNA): TGTGCCAGCAGTTATTCCGACAGGGCTAACACTGAAGCTTTCTTT.

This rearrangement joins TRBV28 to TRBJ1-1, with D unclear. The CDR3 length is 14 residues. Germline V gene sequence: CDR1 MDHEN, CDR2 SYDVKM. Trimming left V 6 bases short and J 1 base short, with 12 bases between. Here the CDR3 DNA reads TGTGCCAGCAGCCCCGAACGTAGGAACACTGAAGCTTTCTTT. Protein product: CASSPERRNTEAFF.

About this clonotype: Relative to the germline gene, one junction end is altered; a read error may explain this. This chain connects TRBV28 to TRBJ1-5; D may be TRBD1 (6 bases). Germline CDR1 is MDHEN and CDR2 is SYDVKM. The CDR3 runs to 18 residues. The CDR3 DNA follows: TGTGCCAGCAGTTTATGGGGACACAAGAGGGAAAAAAATCGGCCCCAGCATTTT. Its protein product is CASSLWGHKREKNRPQHF.

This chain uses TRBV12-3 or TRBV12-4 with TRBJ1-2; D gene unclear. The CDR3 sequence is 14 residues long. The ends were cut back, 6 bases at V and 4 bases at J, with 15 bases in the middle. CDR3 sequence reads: CASRMADGFYGYTF. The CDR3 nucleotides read TGTGCCAGCAGGATGGCGGACGGATTCTATGGCTACACCTTC.

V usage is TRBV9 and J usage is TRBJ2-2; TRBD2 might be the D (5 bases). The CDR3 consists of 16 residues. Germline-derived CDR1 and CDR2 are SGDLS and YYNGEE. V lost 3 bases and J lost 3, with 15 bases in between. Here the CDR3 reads CASSAPPERYTGELFF. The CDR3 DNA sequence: TGTGCCAGCAGCGCCCCACCGGAGCGGTACACCGGGGAGCTGTTTTTT.

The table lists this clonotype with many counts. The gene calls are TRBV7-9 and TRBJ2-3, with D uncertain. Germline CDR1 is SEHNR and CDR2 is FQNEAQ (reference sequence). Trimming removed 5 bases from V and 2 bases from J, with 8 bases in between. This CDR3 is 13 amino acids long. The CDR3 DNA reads TGTGCCAGCAGCCGCACGACCACAGATACGCAGTATTTT. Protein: CASSRTTTDTQYF.

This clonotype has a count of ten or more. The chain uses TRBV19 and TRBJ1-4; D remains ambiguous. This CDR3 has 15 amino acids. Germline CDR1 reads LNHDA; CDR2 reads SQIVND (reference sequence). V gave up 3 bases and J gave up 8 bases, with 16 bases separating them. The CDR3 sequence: CASSIAAYPVEKLFF. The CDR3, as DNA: TGTGCCAGTAGTATCGCAGCTTACCCCGTCGAAAAACTGTTTTTT.

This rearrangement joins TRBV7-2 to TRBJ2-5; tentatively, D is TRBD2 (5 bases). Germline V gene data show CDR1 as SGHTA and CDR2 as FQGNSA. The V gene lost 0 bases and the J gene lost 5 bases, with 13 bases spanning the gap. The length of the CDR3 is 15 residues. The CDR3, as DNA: TGTGCCAGCAGCTTAGCAGGCGGGCAGAGGGAGACCCAGTACTTC. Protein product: CASSLAGGQRETQYF. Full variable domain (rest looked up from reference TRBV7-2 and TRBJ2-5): GAGVSQSPSNKVTEKGKDVELRCDPISGHTALYWYRQSLGQGLEFLIYFQGNSAPDKSGLPSDRFSAERTGGSVSTLTIQRTQQEDSAVYLCASSLAGGQRETQYFGPGTRLLVL.

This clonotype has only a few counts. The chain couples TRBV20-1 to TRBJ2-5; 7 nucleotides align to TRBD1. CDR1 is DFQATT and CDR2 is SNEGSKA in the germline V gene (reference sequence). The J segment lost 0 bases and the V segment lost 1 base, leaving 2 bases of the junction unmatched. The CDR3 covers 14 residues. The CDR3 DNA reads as TGCAGTGCTAGAGGACAGGGCGACCAAGAGACCCAGTACTTC. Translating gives CSARGQGDQETQYF.

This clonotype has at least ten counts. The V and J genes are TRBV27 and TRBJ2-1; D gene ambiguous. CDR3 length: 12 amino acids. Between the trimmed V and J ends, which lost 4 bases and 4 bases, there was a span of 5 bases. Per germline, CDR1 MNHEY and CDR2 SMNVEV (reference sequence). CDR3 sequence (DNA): TGTGCCAGCAGTTCCACATACAATGAGCAGTTCTTC. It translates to CASSSTYNEQFF.

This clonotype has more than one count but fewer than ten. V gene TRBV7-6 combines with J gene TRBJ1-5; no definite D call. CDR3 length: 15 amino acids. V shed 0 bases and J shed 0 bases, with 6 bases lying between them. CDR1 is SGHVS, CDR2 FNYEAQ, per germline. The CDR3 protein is CASSLAASSNQPQHF. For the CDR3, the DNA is TGTGCCAGCAGCTTAGCGGCCAGTAGCAATCAGCCCCAGCATTTT.

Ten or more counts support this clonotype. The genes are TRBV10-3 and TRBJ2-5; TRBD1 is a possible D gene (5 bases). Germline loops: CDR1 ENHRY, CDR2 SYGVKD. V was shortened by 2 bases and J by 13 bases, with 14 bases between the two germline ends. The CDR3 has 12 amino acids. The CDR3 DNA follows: TGTGCCATCAGTGAGGACAGTTACAGGTGGTACTTC. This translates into CAISEDSYRWYF.

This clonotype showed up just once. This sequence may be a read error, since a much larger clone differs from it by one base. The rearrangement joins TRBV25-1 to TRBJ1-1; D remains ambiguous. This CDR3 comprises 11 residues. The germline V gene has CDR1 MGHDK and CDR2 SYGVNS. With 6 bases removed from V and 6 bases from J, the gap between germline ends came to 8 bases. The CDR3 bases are TGTGCCAGCAGGGTGGACGCTGAAGCTTTCTTT. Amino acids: CASRVDAEAFF.

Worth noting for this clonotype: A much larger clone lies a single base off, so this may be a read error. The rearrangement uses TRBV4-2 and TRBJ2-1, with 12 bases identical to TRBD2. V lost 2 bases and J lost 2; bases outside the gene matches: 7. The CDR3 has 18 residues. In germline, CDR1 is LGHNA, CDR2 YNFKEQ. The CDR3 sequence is CASSQPGLAGSTYNEQFF. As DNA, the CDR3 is TGTGCCAGCAGCCAACCGGGACTAGCGGGTTCCACCTACAATGAGCAGTTCTTC.

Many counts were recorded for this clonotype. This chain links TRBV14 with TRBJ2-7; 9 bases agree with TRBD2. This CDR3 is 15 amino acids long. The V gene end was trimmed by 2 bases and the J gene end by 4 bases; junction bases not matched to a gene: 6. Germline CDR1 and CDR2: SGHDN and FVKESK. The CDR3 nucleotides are TGTGCCAGCAGCCAACAGAGCGGGGGGAGTTACGAGCAGTACTTC. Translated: CASSQQSGGSYEQYF. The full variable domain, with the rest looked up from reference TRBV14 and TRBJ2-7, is EAGVTQFPSHSVIEKGQTVTLRCDPISGHDNLYWYRRVMGKEIKFLLHFVKESKQDESGMPNNRFLAERTGGTYSTLKVQPAELEDSGVYFCASSQQSGGSYEQYFGPGTRLTVT.

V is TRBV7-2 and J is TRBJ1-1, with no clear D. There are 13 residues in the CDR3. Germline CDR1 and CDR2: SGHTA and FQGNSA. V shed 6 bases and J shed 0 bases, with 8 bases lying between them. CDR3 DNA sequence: TGTGCCAGCAGACTCACCATGAACACTGAAGCTTTCTTT. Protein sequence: CASRLTMNTEAFF.

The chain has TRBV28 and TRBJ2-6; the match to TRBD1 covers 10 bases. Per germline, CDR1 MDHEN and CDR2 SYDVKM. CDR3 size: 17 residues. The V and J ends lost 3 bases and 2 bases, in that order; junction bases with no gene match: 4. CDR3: CASSLGTGVAGANVLTF. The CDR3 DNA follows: TGTGCCAGCAGTTTGGGGACAGGGGTTGCTGGGGCCAACGTCCTGACTTTC.

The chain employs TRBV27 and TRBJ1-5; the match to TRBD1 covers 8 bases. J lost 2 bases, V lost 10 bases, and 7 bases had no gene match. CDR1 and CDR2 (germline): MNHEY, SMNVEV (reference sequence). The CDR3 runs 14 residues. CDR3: CAIWTGSGNQPQHF. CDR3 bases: TGTGCCATTTGGACAGGGTCTGGCAATCAGCCCCAGCATTTT.

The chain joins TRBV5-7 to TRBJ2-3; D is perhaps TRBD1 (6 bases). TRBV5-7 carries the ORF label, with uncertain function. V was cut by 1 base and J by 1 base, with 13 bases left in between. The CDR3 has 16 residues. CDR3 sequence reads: CASSLRGGQRTDTQYF. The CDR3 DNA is TGTGCCAGCAGCTTGAGGGGCGGACAGCGCACAGATACGCAGTATTTT.

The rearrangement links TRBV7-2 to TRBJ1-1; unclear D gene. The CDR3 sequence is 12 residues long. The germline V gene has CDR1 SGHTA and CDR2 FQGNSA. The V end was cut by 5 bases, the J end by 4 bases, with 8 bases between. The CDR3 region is CASSRVGTEAFF. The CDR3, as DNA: TGTGCCAGCAGCCGTGTGGGCACTGAAGCTTTCTTT. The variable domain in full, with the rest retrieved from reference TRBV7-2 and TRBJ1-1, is GAGVSQSPSNKVTEKGKDVELRCDPISGHTALYWYRQSLGQGLEFLIYFQGNSAPDKSGLPSDRFSAERTGGSVSTLTIQRTQQEDSAVYLCASSRVGTEAFFGQGTRLTVV.